The clone carrying this T cell receptor (beta chain) was counted at least ten times. What it binds is not known. The CDR3 extends over 15 amino acids. Germline V gene lookup returns CDR1 SGHKS and CDR2 YYEKEE (reference sequence). The V end was cut by 1 base, the J end by 7 bases, with 12 bases between. Diagnosis rested on symptoms, serum thyroxine and TRAb, thyroid ultrasound, and orbital computed tomography. Around 9.8 ml fresh peripheral blood yielded the PBMCs. The data stem from a study of T cells in Graves' hyperthyroidism and ophthalmopathy. Study in general: Peripheral blood was taken when the disease was first diagnosed, before any treatment began. Points from the study as a whole: The majority of expanded thyroid clonotypes above 0.001 also appeared in blood.

The TCR beta CDR3 regions underwent amplification using RNA transcripts as the source. Researchers ran a first-round RT-PCR on the TCR CDR3 using the HTBI primer set. TCRdb called the multiplex PCR reads again in MiXCR, with one record for every CDR3 protein. The repertoire has about 840,000 distinct CDR3 sequences, 38% of them found once; the top ten carry 7.5% to 9.5%. Sequencing input: blood. The chain combines TRBV5-5 with TRBJ1-6; D ambiguous. This TCR was sampled from a man aged 18 to 29 with Graves' hyperthyroidism. CDR3 loop: CASSLLSTLNSPLHF. CDR3 nucleotides: TGTGCCAGCAGCTTGCTGTCCACCCTCAATTCACCCCTCCACTTT.